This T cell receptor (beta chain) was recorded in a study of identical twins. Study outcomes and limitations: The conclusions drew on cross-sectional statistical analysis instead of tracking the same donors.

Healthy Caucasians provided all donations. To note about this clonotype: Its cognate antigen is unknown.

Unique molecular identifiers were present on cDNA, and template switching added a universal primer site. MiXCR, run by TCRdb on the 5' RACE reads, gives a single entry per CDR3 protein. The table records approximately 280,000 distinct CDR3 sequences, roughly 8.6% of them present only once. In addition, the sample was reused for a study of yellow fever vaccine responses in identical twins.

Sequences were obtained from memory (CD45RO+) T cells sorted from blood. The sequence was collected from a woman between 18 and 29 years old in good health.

CDR3: CASSHRGDTEAFF. CDR3 nucleotide sequence: TGCGCCAGCAGCCACAGGGGCGACACTGAAGCTTTCTTT. The chain combines TRBV23-1 with TRBJ1-1; the match to TRBD1 covers 7 bases. TRBV23-1 belongs to the ORF category, with a function that is uncertain. The CDR3 is 13 residues long. V shed 6 bases, J shed 3 bases, and the junction held 4 bases outside the gene matches.